The clone carrying this T cell receptor beta chain was detected only a few times. The target antigen is unknown. The sample is drawn from a study of early T cells in non-severe SARS-CoV-2 infection. Study summary: Sequencing was performed on bulk RNA from unsorted whole blood, leaving chains unpaired.

General study findings and limits: Private and CD4 specificities were missed by VDJdb matching, skewed to anti-spike CD8.

Unique molecular identifiers were added to individual cDNA molecules. TCRdb re-analysed the 5' RACE reads in MiXCR, keeping a single row per CDR3 protein. The profile shows more than 45,000 distinct CDR3 sequences, about 12% of them singletons. This CDR3 has 17 residues. Germline V lookup: CDR1 LNHDA, CDR2 SQIVND (reference sequence). Trimming took 1 base from V and 4 from J, leaving 19 bases between them. This clonotype was obtained from an adult who was a healthcare worker with PCR-confirmed SARS-CoV-2 infection or an uninfected control (not recorded which). The genes are TRBV19 and TRBJ1-2; no firm D call. The sample comprised whole blood. The CDR3 DNA sequence: TGTGCCAGTAGTATAGGTGGCGGTGACTTCGTGTTCTATGGCTACACCTTC. Translated, it gives CASSIGGGDFVFYGYTF.